A single sample is the source of the 30 T cell receptor beta chains below, sequenced in a study of blood T cell repertoires in COVID-19. The data were produced by immunoSEQ multiplex PCR, yet TCRdb's version contains in-frame clones alone and is incomplete. Of some 240,000 clones listed, roughly 80% are singletons. Material for sequencing was peripheral blood. These TCRs come from a woman in her seventies with acute or convalescent COVID-19.

The rearrangement links TRBV6-5 to TRBJ2-7; possibly TRBD2 for D (6 bases). CDR1 and CDR2 from the germline V gene are MNHEY and SVGAGI. V was cut by 2 bases and J by 3 bases, with 14 bases left in between. The CDR3 has 15 residues. CDR3 protein: CASSYRPTGGYEQYF. The CDR3 DNA reads TGTGCCAGCAGTTACAGACCAACCGGGGGCTACGAGCAGTACTTC.

This clone was detected only once. This chain links TRBV5-1 with TRBJ2-2, with D possibly being TRBD1 (5 bases). This CDR3 is 13 amino acids long. Deletions cut 4 bases from V and 6 bases from J, with 10 bases between. Germline CDR1 is SGHRS and CDR2 is YFSETQ. CDR3 coding DNA: TGCGCCAGCAGCCTGTGGGGCGCCGGGGAGCTGTTTTTT. It yields the protein CASSLWGAGELFF.

This chain connects TRBV5-1 to TRBJ2-2; 7 nucleotides agree with TRBD2. The J segment lost 6 bases and the V segment lost 2 bases, leaving 7 bases of the junction unmatched. Per germline, CDR1 SGHRS and CDR2 YFSETQ. The CDR3 runs 15 residues. The CDR3 region has the DNA TGCGCCAGCAGCTTAGGGAGGGTACAAGCCGGGGAGCTGTTTTTT. Protein: CASSLGRVQAGELFF.

In this sample, this clone turned up a few times. This chain links TRBV6-5 with TRBJ1-5; the D gene is possibly TRBD1 (5 bases). From germline, CDR1 is MNHEY and CDR2 SVGAGI. V lost 7 bases to trimming and J lost 2 bases, with 15 bases between them. The CDR3 is made up of 15 amino acids. CDR3 sequence reads: CASTDQGYGNQPQHF. CDR3 sequence (DNA): TGTGCCAGCACCGACCAGGGCTACGGCAATCAGCCCCAGCATTTT.

This clone is a singleton in its sample. The chain links TRBV11-3 to TRBJ2-6; D gene uncertain. Looked up from germline, CDR1 is SGHNT and CDR2 is YENEEA. The length of the CDR3 is 17 residues. Between the trimmed V and J ends, which lost 7 bases and 0 bases, there was a span of 16 bases. Here the CDR3 reads CASTPTIGPSGANVLTF. In DNA, the CDR3 is TGTGCCAGCACCCCGACAATCGGCCCCTCTGGGGCCAACGTCCTGACTTTC. The full variable domain, its missing parts supplied by reference TRBV11-3 and TRBJ2-6, is EAGVVQSPRYKIIEKKQPVAFWCNPISGHNTLYWYLQNLGQGPELLIRYENEEAVDDSQLPKDRFSAERLKGVDSTLKIQPAELGDSAVYLCASTPTIGPSGANVLTFGAGSRLTVL.

The chain couples TRBV7-2 to TRBJ1-2; D ambiguous. Deletions cut 4 bases from V and 2 bases from J, with 11 bases between. Germline-derived CDR1 and CDR2 are SGHTA and FQGNSA. This CDR3 contains 14 residues. The CDR3 bases are TGTGCCAGCAGCTCGACCTCAGGAAACTATGGCTACACCTTC. This translates into CASSSTSGNYGYTF. Full variable domain (outside the CDR3, taken from reference TRBV7-2 and TRBJ1-2): GAGVSQSPSNKVTEKGKDVELRCDPISGHTALYWYRQSLGQGLEFLIYFQGNSAPDKSGLPSDRFSAERTGGSVSTLTIQRTQQEDSAVYLCASSSTSGNYGYTFGSGTRLTVV.

The table lists this clone with a count of one. This chain links TRBV13 with TRBJ2-5; perhaps TRBD1 as D (6 bases). V lost 5 bases, J lost 3 bases, and 13 bases lay in between. From germline, CDR1 is PRHDT and CDR2 FYEKMQ (reference sequence). The CDR3 is 14 amino acids. This CDR3 reads CASSDLGQKETQYF. The CDR3 coding sequence is TGTGCCAGCAGCGACCTAGGACAGAAAGAGACCCAGTACTTC.

The chain combines TRBV7-8 with TRBJ2-1, with 7 bases identical to TRBD2. After removal of 8 bases from V and 3 bases from J, the junction contained 7 bases not matched to a gene. Germline values: CDR1 SGHVS, CDR2 FQNEAQ. CDR3 length: 14 residues. The CDR3 DNA is TGTGCCAGCTCTTTGGGGGGGATCTACAATGAGCAGTTCTTC. It yields the protein CASSLGGIYNEQFF.

The chain combines TRBV6-5 with TRBJ1-6, with TRBD1 matching over 7 bases. The ends lost 5 bases at V and 7 bases at J; junction bases unmatched: 8. Germline V gives CDR1 MNHEY, CDR2 SVGAGI. The CDR3 spans 15 residues. The CDR3 loop is CASSPPTGLNSPLHF. In DNA form, the CDR3 reads TGTGCCAGCAGTCCACCGACAGGGTTAAATTCACCCCTCCACTTT.

The V gene is TRBV30, the J gene TRBJ2-5; 8 nucleotides align to TRBD2. This CDR3 is 14 amino acids long. Germline V gene data show CDR1 as GTSNPN and CDR2 as SVGIG (reference sequence). The ends lost 4 bases at V and 5 bases at J; junction bases unmatched: 9. The CDR3 is CAWTGGRQDETQYF. Here the CDR3 DNA reads TGTGCCTGGACGGGGGGGCGACAGGACGAGACCCAGTACTTC. The variable domain in full, completed from reference TRBV30 and TRBJ2-5, reads SQTIHQWPATLVQPVGSPLSLECTVEGTSNPNLYWYRQAAGRGLQLLFYSVGIGQISSEVPQNLSASRPQDRQFILSSKKLLLSDSGFYLCAWTGGRQDETQYFGPGTRLLVL.

The genes are TRBV6-2 or TRBV6-3 and TRBJ1-4, with TRBD1 matching over 9 bases. Germline CDR1 MNHEY, CDR2 SVGEGT. The V and J ends lost 3 bases and 6 bases, in that order; junction bases with no gene match: 2. The CDR3 spans 14 residues. As DNA, the CDR3 is TGTGCCAGCAGTTATCGGGACAGGGATGAAAAACTGTTTTTT. Its translation is CASSYRDRDEKLFF.

The chain uses TRBV6-5 and TRBJ1-2; a possible D gene is TRBD1 (5 bases). There are 13 residues in the CDR3. Germline CDR1 MNHEY, CDR2 SVGAGI. The V gene lost 5 bases and the J gene lost 2 bases, with 9 bases spanning the gap. The CDR3 coding sequence is TGTGCCAGCAGTCCACAGGAAAACTATGGCTACACCTTC. This codes for CASSPQENYGYTF.

Details on this clone: At one boundary the junction diverges from the germline segment, which might be a read error. J is TRBJ2-7 and V is TRBV3-1 (or the pseudogene TRBV3-2), with a tentative D call TRBD2 (7 bases). Germline CDR1 reads LGHDT; CDR2 reads YNNKEL (reference sequence). CDR3 length equals 12 residues. CDR3 in DNA: TGTGCCAGCAGCCAAGGGGGGGGCAGGGAAGCCTTC. It codes for CASSQGGGREAF.

V and J are TRBV24-1 and TRBJ2-3; the D is unclear. Trimming took off 5 bases at V and 3 bases at J, with 8 bases between the two ends. The CDR3 extends over 13 amino acids. Germline CDR1 reads KGHDR; CDR2 reads SFDVKD. The CDR3 coding sequence is TGTGCCACCAGTGGAATGACAACAGATACGCAGTATTTT. Encoded protein: CATSGMTTDTQYF.

This clone was detected only once. The chain uses TRBV18 and TRBJ1-6, with TRBD1 matching over 8 bases. Germline trimming cut 5 bases from V and 8 bases from J; bases unmatched to any gene: 8. This CDR3 spans 15 amino acids. Germline CDR1 is KGHSH and CDR2 is LQKENI. Here the CDR3 DNA reads TGTGCCAGCTCAGAGGAGCAGGGGGCAGATTCACCCCTCCACTTT. Its protein product is CASSEEQGADSPLHF.

This chain uses TRBV6-5 with TRBJ2-5; 15 bases are a match to TRBD2. Germline V gene data show CDR1 as MNHEY and CDR2 as SVGAGI. The trim removed 6 bases at V and 6 bases at J, leaving 5 bases unmatched. The CDR3 length is 15 residues. CDR3 region: CASRQGTSGGKTQYF. CDR3 coding DNA: TGTGCCAGCAGGCAAGGGACTAGCGGGGGGAAGACCCAGTACTTC.

This sequence joins TRBV3-1 (or the pseudogene TRBV3-2) and TRBJ2-1; TRBD2 matches at 7 bases. J lost 9 bases, V lost 5 bases, and 13 bases had no gene match. The CDR3 consists of 15 residues. Germline CDR1 reads LGHDT; CDR2 reads YNNKEL (reference sequence). The CDR3 spells CASSIRTRGGGEQFF. The CDR3 DNA is TGTGCCAGCAGCATCCGGACTAGGGGTGGCGGTGAGCAGTTCTTC.

V usage is TRBV10-3 and J usage is TRBJ2-2; D may be TRBD1 (5 bases). The CDR3 spans 16 residues. With 1 base removed from V and 3 bases from J, the gap between germline ends came to 12 bases. Germline CDR1 reads ENHRY; CDR2 reads SYGVKD. DNA of the CDR3: TGTGCCATCAGTGAGTTCTACCCAGGGCACACCGGGGAGCTGTTTTTT. It codes for CAISEFYPGHTGELFF.

The genes are TRBV9 and TRBJ2-3; a possible D gene is TRBD2 (6 bases). V was cut by 0 bases and J by 2 bases, with 13 bases left in between. There are 16 residues in the CDR3. Germline V lookup: CDR1 SGDLS, CDR2 YYNGEE. CDR3: CASSVVVAVSTDTQYF. As DNA, the CDR3 is TGTGCCAGCAGCGTAGTTGTAGCGGTCTCCACAGATACGCAGTATTTT.

This clone was counted between two and nine times. V gene TRBV7-3 combines with J gene TRBJ2-1; TRBD1 aligns across 9 bases. CDR1 is SGHTA, CDR2 FQGTGA, per germline. V lost 6 bases, J lost 3 bases, and 3 bases stayed unmatched. The CDR3 has 14 residues. CDR3 nucleotides: TGTGCCAGCAGTCCGGGACAGGGCTACAATGAGCAGTTCTTC. Residues: CASSPGQGYNEQFF.

The chain has TRBV18 and TRBJ2-7; the D gene is possibly TRBD2 (5 bases). The CDR3 spans 15 residues. The V gene's germline CDR1 is KGHSH and CDR2 LQKENI. V was pared by 3 bases and J by 7 bases, with 19 bases between. The CDR3 nucleotides are TGTGCCAGCTCACCTCCCGGGGTCGGTCCGGGGGAGCAGTACTTC. Translated: CASSPPGVGPGEQYF.

This clone was observed a handful of times. The rearrangement uses TRBV3-1 (or the pseudogene TRBV3-2) and TRBJ1-6, with 8 nucleotides matching TRBD1. CDR1 LGHDT and CDR2 YNNKEL come from the germline V gene (reference sequence). The CDR3 has 14 residues. After removal of 4 bases from V and 8 bases from J, the junction contained 4 bases not matched to a gene. Written as DNA, the CDR3 is TGTGCCAGCAGCCGGACAGGGTTTGATTCACCCCTCCACTTT. Translated, it gives CASSRTGFDSPLHF.

The gene calls are TRBV7-8 and TRBJ2-2; 7 nucleotides line up with TRBD1. The CDR3 contains 16 residues. CDR1 SGHVS and CDR2 FQNEAQ come from the germline V gene. J was trimmed by 0 bases and V by 4 bases; bases with no gene match: 5. CDR3 amino acids: CASSSRGTANTGELFF. DNA of the CDR3: TGTGCCAGCAGCTCGAGAGGGACAGCGAACACCGGGGAGCTGTTTTTT.

The chain employs TRBV12-3 or TRBV12-4 and TRBJ2-7, with a weak D call TRBD1 (6 bases). Trimming stripped 6 bases from V and 7 bases from J, with 16 bases between. The CDR3 sequence is 13 residues long. CDR3 coding DNA: TGTGCCAGCAGCGGATACAGGGTTAGGGAGCAGTACTTC. Translated, it gives CASSGYRVREQYF.

V gene TRBV11-2 combines with J gene TRBJ2-1; 10 bases match TRBD2. From germline, CDR1 is SGHAT and CDR2 FQNNGV. V shed 1 base, J shed 7 bases, and the junction held 10 bases outside the gene matches. The CDR3 runs to 17 residues. CDR3 residues: CASSLVVGLAGENEQFF. For the CDR3, the DNA is TGTGCCAGCAGCTTAGTCGTAGGGCTAGCGGGGGAAAATGAGCAGTTCTTC.

J is TRBJ2-3 and V is TRBV5-1; D perhaps matches TRBD2 (6 bases). CDR1 and CDR2 from the germline V gene are SGHRS and YFSETQ. The CDR3 runs 13 residues. The V gene lost 5 bases and the J gene lost 1 base, with 8 bases spanning the gap. The CDR3: CASRTGGTDTQYF. The CDR3 DNA follows: TGCGCCAGCAGGACGGGGGGCACAGATACGCAGTATTTT. The variable domain in full, with the rest retrieved from reference TRBV5-1 and TRBJ2-3, is KAGVTQTPRYLIKTRGQQVTLSCSPISGHRSVSWYQQTPGQGLQFLFEYFSETQRNKGNFPGRFSGRQFSNSRSEMNVSTLELGDSALYLCASRTGGTDTQYFGPGTRLTVL.

The chain carries TRBV3-1 (or the pseudogene TRBV3-2) and TRBJ2-7; 14 nucleotides match TRBD2. The CDR3 runs to 17 residues. The V gene's germline CDR1 is LGHDT and CDR2 YNNKEL (reference sequence). V lost 2 bases, J lost 5 bases, and 8 bases stayed unmatched. The CDR3 here is CASSQRLAGGLTDEQYF. DNA for the CDR3: TGTGCCAGCAGCCAAAGACTAGCGGGGGGGCTAACTGACGAGCAGTACTTC.

The chain links TRBV7-9 to TRBJ1-1; 7 nucleotides align to TRBD1. The ends lost 1 base at V and 1 base at J; junction bases unmatched: 0. Germline V gene lookup returns CDR1 SEHNR and CDR2 FQNEAQ (reference sequence). The CDR3 is made up of 14 amino acids. Here the CDR3 reads CASSLGQGNTEAFF. CDR3 DNA: TGTGCCAGCAGCTTAGGACAGGGGAACACTGAAGCTTTCTTT.

This clone was counted a few times. J is TRBJ2-7 and V is TRBV4-1; D perhaps matches TRBD2 (5 bases). Trimming left V 4 bases short and J 0 bases short, with 13 bases between. CDR1 is MGHRA and CDR2 is YSYEKL in the germline V gene. CDR3 length equals 15 residues. The CDR3 spells CASSPRTGSSYEQYV. The CDR3 bases are TGCGCCAGCAGCCCCCGGACGGGGAGCTCCTACGAGCAGTACGTC.

This sequence joins TRBV3-1 (or the pseudogene TRBV3-2) and TRBJ1-4; 7 bases are shared with TRBD1. The J segment lost 4 bases and the V segment lost 4 bases, leaving 9 bases of the junction unmatched. Germline V gene sequence: CDR1 LGHDT, CDR2 YNNKEL (reference sequence). CDR3 length: 16 amino acids. CDR3 coding DNA: TGTGCCAGCAGCCGCACAGGGGCGGGTTATAATGAAAAACTGTTTTTT. Its translation: CASSRTGAGYNEKLFF.